Listed here are 21 T cell receptor beta chains from one sample, sequenced in a study of shared clonotypes between healthy human individuals. Assay: immunoSEQ multiplex PCR; the TCRdb copy retains only in-frame clones and omits some. This table has about 2.4 million clones, more than 90% appearing once. Specimen: naive CD4+ T cells sorted from blood. Indicated subset: CD45RA+ positively selected. These receptors originate from a young man in good health.

The rearrangement uses TRBV5-1 and TRBJ1-2, with unresolved D. The CDR3 length is 15 residues. Per the germline V gene, CDR1 is SGHRS and CDR2 is YFSETQ. V lost 0 bases and J lost 1, with 10 bases in between. In DNA form, the CDR3 reads TGCGCCAGCAGCTTGGACGCAGACCTTAACTATGGCTACACCTTC. It yields the protein CASSLDADLNYGYTF.

The chain uses TRBV30 and TRBJ2-7; tentative D call: TRBD1 (5 bases). CDR1 and CDR2 (germline): GTSNPN, SVGIG (reference sequence). Trimming stripped 0 bases from V and 5 bases from J, with 14 bases between. The CDR3 is made up of 14 amino acids. CDR3 nucleotides: TGTGCCTGGAGTGTATGGTCAGGGTCCAACGAGCAGTACTTC. The encoded protein is CAWSVWSGSNEQYF.

The V gene is TRBV5-6, the J gene TRBJ2-4; D not certain. Germline-derived CDR1 and CDR2 are SGHDT and YYEEEE. This CDR3 is 15 amino acids long. The ends were cut back, 2 bases at V and 0 bases at J, with 9 bases in the middle. The CDR3 is CASSFADLAKNIQYF. DNA for the CDR3: TGTGCCAGCAGCTTCGCAGACCTAGCCAAAAACATTCAGTACTTC.

The CDR3 sequence is CASSQTGGLEAFF. The CDR3 nucleotides read TGTGCCAGCAGCCAAACAGGGGGTTTGGAAGCTTTCTTT. This chain uses TRBV7-2 with TRBJ1-1; 8 bases line up with TRBD1. The CDR3 has 13 amino acids. Germline CDR1 reads SGHTA; CDR2 reads FQGNSA. Trimming at V came to 5 bases and at J to 8 bases, leaving 7 bases not matched to a gene.

The genes are TRBV11-2 and TRBJ1-5; D gene uncertain. The V and J ends lost 1 base and 2 bases respectively, with 15 bases between them. The CDR3 extends over 17 amino acids. The germline gives CDR1 SGHAT, CDR2 FQNNGV. In nucleotides, the CDR3 is TGTGCCAGCAGCTTAGTTGGCGACGGGAAGGGCAATCAGCCCCAGCATTTT. This translates into CASSLVGDGKGNQPQHF.

V and J are TRBV28 and TRBJ1-1; D is possibly TRBD1 (6 bases). The CDR3 extends over 16 amino acids. Germline CDR1 is MDHEN and CDR2 is SYDVKM. Deletions cut 3 bases from V and 0 bases from J, with 14 bases between. CDR3 in DNA: TGTGCCAGCAGTTTCCTCACCGGGACAATGAACACTGAAGCTTTCTTT. Protein sequence: CASSFLTGTMNTEAFF.

The gene calls are TRBV5-4 and TRBJ2-5, with D tentatively TRBD1 (7 bases). The germline V and J ends were trimmed by 4 bases and 2 bases, with 15 bases remaining between them. The CDR3 contains 15 residues. Looked up from germline, CDR1 is SGHNT and CDR2 is YYREEE (reference sequence). The CDR3 loop reads CASSGGTVLQETQYF. The CDR3 region has the DNA TGTGCCAGCAGCGGGGGGACAGTTCTTCAAGAGACCCAGTACTTC.

The rearrangement links TRBV6-5 to TRBJ2-5, with D possibly being TRBD1 or TRBD2 (5 bases each). The J call may be incorrect, as the DNA end agrees better with TRBJ2-7. Germline V lookup: CDR1 MNHEY, CDR2 SVGAGI. The length of the CDR3 is 14 residues. CDR3 sequence (DNA): TGTGCCAGCCAGGGCACTGGGAGTACCTACGAGCAGTACTTC. The encoded protein is CASQGTGSTYEQYF.

The DNA of the CDR3 is TGTGCCAGCAGCCCCACAGGGGAGGGCGGCTACACCTTC. Protein: CASSPTGEGGYTF. The chain employs TRBV7-9 and TRBJ1-2; 7 bases are a match to TRBD1. Germline V lookup: CDR1 SEHNR, CDR2 FQNEAQ (reference sequence). This CDR3 has 13 amino acids. V was clipped by 5 bases and J by 8 bases; unmatched bases: 8. The complete variable domain, with remaining parts taken from reference TRBV7-9 and TRBJ1-2, reads DTGVSQNPRHKITKRGQNVTFRCDPISEHNRLYWYRQTLGQGPEFLTYFQNEAQLEKSRLLSDRFSAERPKGSFSTLEIQRTEQGDSAMYLCASSPTGEGGYTFGSGTRLTVV.

This sequence joins TRBV9 and TRBJ2-7; a weak D match, TRBD1 (8 bases). Trimming shortened V by 0 bases and J by 2 bases, and 18 bases separated the two germline ends. Germline V CDR1 and CDR2: SGDLS, YYNGEE. The CDR3 consists of 17 residues. Here the CDR3 DNA reads TGTGCCAGCAGCGTAGGGGAGGGGGGACAGGTACCCTACGAGCAGTACTTC. Translated: CASSVGEGGQVPYEQYF.

V usage is TRBV5-6 and J usage is TRBJ2-5; D gene uncertain. From germline, CDR1 is SGHDT and CDR2 YYEEEE. This CDR3 has 15 amino acids. The germline V and J ends were trimmed by 4 bases and 4 bases, with 17 bases remaining between them. CDR3 sequence reads: CASSPRIGILETQYF. CDR3 sequence (DNA): TGTGCCAGCAGCCCTAGGATTGGGATTTTAGAGACCCAGTACTTC.

The rearrangement links TRBV5-4 to TRBJ1-4; D gene ambiguous. This CDR3 is 15 amino acids long. From germline, CDR1 is SGHNT and CDR2 YYREEE (reference sequence). With 2 bases removed from V and 8 bases from J, the gap between germline ends came to 16 bases. CDR3 coding DNA: TGTGCCAGCAGCTTTTTCGGGCCCGGTAGCGAAAAACTGTTTTTT. This codes for CASSFFGPGSEKLFF.

This chain uses TRBV5-1 with TRBJ2-7; 11 nucleotides line up with TRBD2. Trimming removed 4 bases from V and 7 bases from J; junction bases left unmatched: 10. Germline V gene data show CDR1 as SGHRS and CDR2 as YFSETQ. The CDR3 length is 15 residues. CDR3 sequence (DNA): TGCGCCAGCAGCCCGTTAGCGGGAGGGCCGGGAGAGCAGTACTTC. It translates to CASSPLAGGPGEQYF.

V usage is TRBV7-2 and J usage is TRBJ1-4; D not resolved. The CDR3 totals 16 residues. CDR1 and CDR2 from the germline V gene are SGHTA and FQGNSA. V was trimmed by 2 bases and J by 5 bases, leaving 15 bases between them. The CDR3 DNA reads TGTGCCAGCAGCTTAAAGTTTGGAGTGTTAAATGAAAAACTGTTTTTT. Protein: CASSLKFGVLNEKLFF.

The CDR3 protein is CASRLQGIQYF. In nucleotides, the CDR3 is TGTGCCAGCAGATTGCAGGGCATTCAGTACTTC. V and J are TRBV6-1 and TRBJ2-4, with D perhaps TRBD1 (5 bases). Per germline, CDR1 MNHNS and CDR2 SASEGT. V lost 6 bases and J lost 9, with 9 bases in between. This CDR3 has 11 residues.

Comment on this clone: The same CDR3 arises from other DNA sequences in this sample as well. V is TRBV7-2 and J is TRBJ2-5, with D perhaps TRBD2 (6 bases). Germline lookup yields CDR1 SGHTA and CDR2 FQGNSA. The CDR3 runs 13 residues. Trimming took off 5 bases at V and 5 bases at J, with 12 bases between the two ends. The CDR3 DNA reads TGTGCCAGCAGCAGGGGACTGGGGGAGACCCAGTACTTC. Amino acids: CASSRGLGETQYF.

This rearrangement joins TRBV9 to TRBJ1-3; D unresolved. The CDR3 loop spans 16 amino acids. Deletions cut 4 bases from V and 3 bases from J, with 17 bases between. Germline CDR1 is SGDLS and CDR2 is YYNGEE. This chain's CDR3 is CASSPPGLTVGNTIYF. The DNA of the CDR3 is TGTGCCAGCAGCCCCCCCGGACTTACCGTTGGAAACACCATATATTTT.

This clone was found once. The chain employs TRBV9 and TRBJ2-3; 8 bases agree with TRBD2. Germline V lookup: CDR1 SGDLS, CDR2 YYNGEE. V shed 3 bases, J shed 0 bases, and the junction held 3 bases outside the gene matches. The CDR3 sequence is 15 residues long. The CDR3 DNA reads TGTGCCAGCAGCGCTTCTAGCGGGAGCACAGATACGCAGTATTTT. Translation gives CASSASSGSTDTQYF.

Remarks on this clone: One junction end does not reproduce the germline sequence, and a read error may be involved. The rearrangement uses TRBV7-7 and TRBJ2-1; 12 nucleotides line up with TRBD2. This CDR3 has 15 amino acids. CDR1 SSHAT and CDR2 FNYEAQ come from the germline V gene (reference sequence). In nucleotides, the CDR3 is TGTGCTAGCAGTCGGACTAGCGGGAAAGGCAATGAGCAGTTCTTC. Its translation is CASSRTSGKGNEQFF.

This clone was recorded only once. This chain uses TRBV25-1 with TRBJ1-3; D may be TRBD1 (5 bases). The CDR3 contains 14 residues. CDR1 and CDR2 from the germline V gene are MGHDK and SYGVNS. Trimming shortened V by 8 bases and J by 0 bases, and 11 bases separated the two germline ends. The CDR3 spells CASDTGRSGNTIYF. The CDR3 nucleotides read TGTGCCAGCGACACAGGCCGCTCTGGAAACACCATATATTTT.

The chain employs TRBV2 and TRBJ2-7; D call uncertain. From germline, CDR1 is SNHLY and CDR2 FYNNEI. V was pared by 5 bases and J by 6 bases, with 14 bases between. The CDR3 sequence is 13 residues long. The CDR3 loop reads CASSPIPAGEQYF. The CDR3 nucleotides are TGTGCCAGCAGTCCAATACCGGCTGGCGAGCAGTACTTC.